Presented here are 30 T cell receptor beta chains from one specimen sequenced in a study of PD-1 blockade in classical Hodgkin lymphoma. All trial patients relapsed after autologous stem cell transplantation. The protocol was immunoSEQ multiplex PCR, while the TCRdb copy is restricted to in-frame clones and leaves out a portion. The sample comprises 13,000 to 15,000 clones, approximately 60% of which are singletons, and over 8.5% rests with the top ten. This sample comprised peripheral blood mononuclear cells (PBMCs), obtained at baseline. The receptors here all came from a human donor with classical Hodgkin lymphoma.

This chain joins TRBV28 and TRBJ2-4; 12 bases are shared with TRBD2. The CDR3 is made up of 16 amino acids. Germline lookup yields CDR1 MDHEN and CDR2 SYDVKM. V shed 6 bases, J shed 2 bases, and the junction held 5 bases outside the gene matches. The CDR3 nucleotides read TGTGCCAGCAGATCACTAGCGGGAGGCTCCAAAAACATTCAGTACTTC. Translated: CASRSLAGGSKNIQYF. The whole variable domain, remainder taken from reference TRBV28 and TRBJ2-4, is DVKVTQSSRYLVKRTGEKVFLECVQDMDHENMFWYRQDPGLGLRLIYFSYDVKMKEKGDIPEGYSVSREKKERFSLILESASTNQTSMYLCASRSLAGGSKNIQYFGAGTRLSVL.

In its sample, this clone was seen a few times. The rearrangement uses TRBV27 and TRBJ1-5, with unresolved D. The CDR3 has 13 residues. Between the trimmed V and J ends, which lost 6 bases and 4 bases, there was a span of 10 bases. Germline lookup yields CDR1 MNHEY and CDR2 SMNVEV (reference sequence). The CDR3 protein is CASSPMGNQPQHF. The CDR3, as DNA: TGTGCCAGCAGCCCAATGGGGAATCAGCCCCAGCATTTT.

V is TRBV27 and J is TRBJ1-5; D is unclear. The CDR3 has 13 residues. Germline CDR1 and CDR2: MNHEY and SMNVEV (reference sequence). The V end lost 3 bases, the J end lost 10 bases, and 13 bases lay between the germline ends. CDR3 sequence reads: CASSLATRSPQHF. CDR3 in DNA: TGTGCCAGCAGTTTGGCAACACGGAGCCCCCAGCATTTT.

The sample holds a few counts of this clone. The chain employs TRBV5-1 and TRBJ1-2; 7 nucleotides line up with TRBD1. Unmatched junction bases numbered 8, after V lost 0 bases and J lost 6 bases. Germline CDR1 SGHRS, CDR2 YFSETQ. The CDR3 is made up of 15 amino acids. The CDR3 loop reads CASSLEGQNVDGYTF. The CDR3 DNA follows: TGCGCCAGCAGCTTGGAGGGACAGAATGTGGATGGCTACACCTTC.

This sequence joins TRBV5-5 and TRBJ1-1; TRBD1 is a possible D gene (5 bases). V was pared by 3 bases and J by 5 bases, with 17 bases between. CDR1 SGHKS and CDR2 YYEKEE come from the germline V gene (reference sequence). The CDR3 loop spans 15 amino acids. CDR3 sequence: CASSWGQPVGTEAFF. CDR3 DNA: TGTGCCAGCAGCTGGGGCCAGCCGGTGGGGACTGAAGCTTTCTTT.

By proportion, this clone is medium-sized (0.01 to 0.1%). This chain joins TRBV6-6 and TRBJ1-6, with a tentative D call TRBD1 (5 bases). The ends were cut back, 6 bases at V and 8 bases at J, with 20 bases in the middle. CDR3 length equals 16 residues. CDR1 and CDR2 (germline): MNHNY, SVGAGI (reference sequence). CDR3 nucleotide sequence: TGTGCCAGCAGACGTCCCCCTGGGGCCCGGGATTCACCCCTCCACTTT. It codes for CASRRPPGARDSPLHF.

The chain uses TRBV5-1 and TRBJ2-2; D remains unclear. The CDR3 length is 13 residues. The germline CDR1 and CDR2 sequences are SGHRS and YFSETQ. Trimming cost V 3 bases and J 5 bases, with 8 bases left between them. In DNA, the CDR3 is TGCGCCAGCAGCTACAGAGAAACCGGGGAGCTGTTTTTT. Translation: CASSYRETGELFF.

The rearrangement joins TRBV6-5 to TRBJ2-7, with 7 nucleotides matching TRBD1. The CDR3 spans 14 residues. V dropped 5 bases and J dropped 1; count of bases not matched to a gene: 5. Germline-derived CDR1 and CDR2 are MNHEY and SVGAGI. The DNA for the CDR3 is TGTGCCAGCAGTCCACAGGGGATTTCCTACGAGCAGTACTTC. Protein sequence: CASSPQGISYEQYF.

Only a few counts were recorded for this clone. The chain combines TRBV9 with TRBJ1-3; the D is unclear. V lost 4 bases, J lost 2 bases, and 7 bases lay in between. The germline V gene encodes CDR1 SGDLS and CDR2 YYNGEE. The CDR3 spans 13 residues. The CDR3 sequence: CASSQAPGNTIYF. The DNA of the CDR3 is TGTGCCAGCAGCCAGGCCCCTGGAAACACCATATATTTT.

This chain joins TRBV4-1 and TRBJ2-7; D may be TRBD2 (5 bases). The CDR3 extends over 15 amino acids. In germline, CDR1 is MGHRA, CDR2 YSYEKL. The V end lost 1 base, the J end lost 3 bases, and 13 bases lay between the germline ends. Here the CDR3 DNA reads TGCGCCAGCAGCCAAGTACTGGCGGAGGACTACGAGCAGTACTTC. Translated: CASSQVLAEDYEQYF.

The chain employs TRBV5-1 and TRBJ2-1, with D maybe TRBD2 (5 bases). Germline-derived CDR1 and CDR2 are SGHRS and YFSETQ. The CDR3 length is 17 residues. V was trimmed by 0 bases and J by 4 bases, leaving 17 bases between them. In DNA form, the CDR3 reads TGCGCCAGCAGCTTGGTTCCTAGCCCTAAGAATTACAATGAGCAGTTCTTC. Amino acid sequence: CASSLVPSPKNYNEQFF.

The CDR3 coding sequence is TGTGCCAGCAGCCAAGGAACAGGGTACTGGACTGAAGCTTTCTTT. Residues: CASSQGTGYWTEAFF. The rearrangement uses TRBV14 and TRBJ1-1; perhaps TRBD1 as D (6 bases). The germline CDR1 and CDR2 sequences are SGHDN and FVKESK. Deletions cut 1 base from V and 5 bases from J, with 14 bases between. This CDR3 has 15 amino acids.

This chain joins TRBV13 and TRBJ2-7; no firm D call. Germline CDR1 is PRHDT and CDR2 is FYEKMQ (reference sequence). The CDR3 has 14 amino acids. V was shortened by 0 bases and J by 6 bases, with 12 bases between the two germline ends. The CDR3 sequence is CASSLGLKGREQYF. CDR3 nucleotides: TGTGCCAGCAGCTTAGGCCTAAAAGGGCGCGAGCAGTACTTC.

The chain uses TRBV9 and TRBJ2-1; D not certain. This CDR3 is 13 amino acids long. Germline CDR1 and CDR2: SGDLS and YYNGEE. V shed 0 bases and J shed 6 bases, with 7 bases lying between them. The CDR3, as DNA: TGTGCCAGCAGCGTAGTCGGCTCCAATGAGCAGTTCTTC. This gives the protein CASSVVGSNEQFF.

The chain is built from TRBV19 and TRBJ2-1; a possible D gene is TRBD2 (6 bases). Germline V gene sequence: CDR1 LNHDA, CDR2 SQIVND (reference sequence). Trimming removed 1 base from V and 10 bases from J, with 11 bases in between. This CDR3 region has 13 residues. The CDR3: CASSIVGRHEQFF. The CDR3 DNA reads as TGTGCCAGTAGTATAGTCGGGAGACACGAGCAGTTCTTC.

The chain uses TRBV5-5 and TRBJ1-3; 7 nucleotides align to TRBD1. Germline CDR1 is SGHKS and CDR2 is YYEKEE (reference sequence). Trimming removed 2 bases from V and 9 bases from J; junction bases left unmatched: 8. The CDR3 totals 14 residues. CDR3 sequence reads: CASSFRGRSGTIYF. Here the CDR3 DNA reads TGTGCCAGCAGCTTCAGGGGGAGGTCGGGCACCATATATTTT.

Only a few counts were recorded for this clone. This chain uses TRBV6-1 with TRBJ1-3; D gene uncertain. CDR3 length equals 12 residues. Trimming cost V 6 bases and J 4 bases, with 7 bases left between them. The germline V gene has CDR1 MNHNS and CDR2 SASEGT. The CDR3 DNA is TGTGCCAGCAGGGCCCGGGGAAACACCATATATTTT. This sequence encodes CASRARGNTIYF.

CDR3 nucleotide sequence: TGTGCCTGGAGGGTCCCGTCTGGAAACACCATATATTTT. Translated: CAWRVPSGNTIYF. This chain links TRBV30 with TRBJ1-3, with D unclear. Per germline, CDR1 GTSNPN and CDR2 SVGIG (reference sequence). This CDR3 has 13 amino acids. Trimming took 3 bases from V and 1 from J, leaving 7 bases between them. The variable domain in full, completed from reference TRBV30 and TRBJ1-3, reads SQTIHQWPATLVQPVGSPLSLECTVEGTSNPNLYWYRQAAGRGLQLLFYSVGIGQISSEVPQNLSASRPQDRQFILSSKKLLLSDSGFYLCAWRVPSGNTIYFGEGSWLTVV.

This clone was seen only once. The CDR3 sequence: CASKSVISYNEQFF. The CDR3 region has the DNA TGTGCCAGCAAGTCGGTAATCTCCTACAATGAGCAGTTCTTC. The chain carries TRBV2 and TRBJ2-1; D not certain. V lost 7 bases and J 0 bases, leaving 10 bases between the germline ends. In germline, CDR1 is SNHLY, CDR2 FYNNEI. The CDR3 length is 14 residues.

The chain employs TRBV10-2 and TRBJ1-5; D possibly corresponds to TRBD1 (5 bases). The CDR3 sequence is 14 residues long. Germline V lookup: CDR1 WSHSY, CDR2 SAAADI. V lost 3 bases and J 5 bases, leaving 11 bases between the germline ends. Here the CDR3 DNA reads TGCGCCAGCAGTGATTCCCCGGGGGATCAGCCCCAGCATTTT. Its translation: CASSDSPGDQPQHF.

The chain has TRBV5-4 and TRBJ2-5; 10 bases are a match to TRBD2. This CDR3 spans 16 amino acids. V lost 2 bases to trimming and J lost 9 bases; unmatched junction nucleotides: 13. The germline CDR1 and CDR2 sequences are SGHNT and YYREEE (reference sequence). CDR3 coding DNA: TGTGCCAGCAGCTTCGAGGGACTAGCGAGACCCGGGGCCCAGTACTTC. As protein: CASSFEGLARPGAQYF.

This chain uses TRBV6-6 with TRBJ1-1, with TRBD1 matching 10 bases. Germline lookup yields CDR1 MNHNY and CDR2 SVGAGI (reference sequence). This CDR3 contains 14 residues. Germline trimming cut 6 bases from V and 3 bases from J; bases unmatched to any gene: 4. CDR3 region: CASRPDRGDTEAFF. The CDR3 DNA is TGTGCCAGCAGACCGGACAGGGGGGACACTGAAGCTTTCTTT.

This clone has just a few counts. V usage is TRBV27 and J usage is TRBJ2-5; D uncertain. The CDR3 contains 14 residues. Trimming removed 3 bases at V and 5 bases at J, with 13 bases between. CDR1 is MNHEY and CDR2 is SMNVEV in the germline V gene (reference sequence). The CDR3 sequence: CASSFESGRETQYF. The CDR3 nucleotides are TGTGCCAGCAGTTTTGAGTCCGGCCGGGAGACCCAGTACTTC.

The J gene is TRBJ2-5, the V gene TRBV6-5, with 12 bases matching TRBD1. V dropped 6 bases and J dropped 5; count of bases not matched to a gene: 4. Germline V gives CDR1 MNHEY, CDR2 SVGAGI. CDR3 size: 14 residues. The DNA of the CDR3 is TGTGCCAGCAGAGGGGGACAGGGGGCTGAGACCCAGTACTTC. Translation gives CASRGGQGAETQYF.

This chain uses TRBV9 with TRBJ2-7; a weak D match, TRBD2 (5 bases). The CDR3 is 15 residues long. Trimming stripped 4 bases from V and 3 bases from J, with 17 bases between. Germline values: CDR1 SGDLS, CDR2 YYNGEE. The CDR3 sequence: CASSRHWTRGYEQYF. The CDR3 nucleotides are TGTGCCAGCAGCCGCCATTGGACTCGGGGCTACGAGCAGTACTTC.

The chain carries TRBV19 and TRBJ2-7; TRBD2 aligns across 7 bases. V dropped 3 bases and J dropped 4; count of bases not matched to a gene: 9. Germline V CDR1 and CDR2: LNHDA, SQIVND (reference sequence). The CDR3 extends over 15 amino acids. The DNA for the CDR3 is TGTGCCAGTAGTATGGGAACGGGAGGTTCGTACGAGCAGTACTTC. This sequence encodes CASSMGTGGSYEQYF.

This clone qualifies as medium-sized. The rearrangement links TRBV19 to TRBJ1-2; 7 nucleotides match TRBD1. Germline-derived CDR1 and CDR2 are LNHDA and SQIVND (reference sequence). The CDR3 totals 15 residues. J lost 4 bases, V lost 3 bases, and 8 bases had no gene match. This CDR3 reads CASSIPGQILYGYTF. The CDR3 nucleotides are TGTGCCAGTAGTATCCCGGGACAGATCCTCTATGGCTACACCTTC.

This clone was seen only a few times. CDR3 protein: CASSLAGRYYEQYF. The CDR3 nucleotides read TGTGCCAGCAGCTTAGCGGGACGGTACTACGAGCAGTACTTC. This chain uses TRBV13 with TRBJ2-7, with D perhaps assigned TRBD1 or TRBD2 (5 bases each). Trimming took off 1 base at V and 3 bases at J, with 10 bases between the two ends. Germline CDR1 and CDR2: PRHDT and FYEKMQ (reference sequence). The CDR3 has 14 amino acids.

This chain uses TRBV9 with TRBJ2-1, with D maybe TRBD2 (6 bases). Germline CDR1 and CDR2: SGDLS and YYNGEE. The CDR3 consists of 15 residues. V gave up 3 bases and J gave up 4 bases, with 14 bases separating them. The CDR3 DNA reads TGTGCCAGCAGCGCGACCGGGACTCGATACAATGAGCAGTTCTTC. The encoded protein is CASSATGTRYNEQFF.

The CDR3 here is CASRVDASGINEQFF. Written as DNA, the CDR3 is TGTGCCAGCAGGGTGGATGCTAGCGGGATCAATGAGCAGTTCTTC. The chain carries TRBV4-2 and TRBJ2-1; 9 nucleotides align to TRBD2. V lost 6 bases to trimming and J lost 6 bases; unmatched junction nucleotides: 9. This CDR3 has 15 amino acids. CDR1 LGHNA and CDR2 YNFKEQ come from the germline V gene.